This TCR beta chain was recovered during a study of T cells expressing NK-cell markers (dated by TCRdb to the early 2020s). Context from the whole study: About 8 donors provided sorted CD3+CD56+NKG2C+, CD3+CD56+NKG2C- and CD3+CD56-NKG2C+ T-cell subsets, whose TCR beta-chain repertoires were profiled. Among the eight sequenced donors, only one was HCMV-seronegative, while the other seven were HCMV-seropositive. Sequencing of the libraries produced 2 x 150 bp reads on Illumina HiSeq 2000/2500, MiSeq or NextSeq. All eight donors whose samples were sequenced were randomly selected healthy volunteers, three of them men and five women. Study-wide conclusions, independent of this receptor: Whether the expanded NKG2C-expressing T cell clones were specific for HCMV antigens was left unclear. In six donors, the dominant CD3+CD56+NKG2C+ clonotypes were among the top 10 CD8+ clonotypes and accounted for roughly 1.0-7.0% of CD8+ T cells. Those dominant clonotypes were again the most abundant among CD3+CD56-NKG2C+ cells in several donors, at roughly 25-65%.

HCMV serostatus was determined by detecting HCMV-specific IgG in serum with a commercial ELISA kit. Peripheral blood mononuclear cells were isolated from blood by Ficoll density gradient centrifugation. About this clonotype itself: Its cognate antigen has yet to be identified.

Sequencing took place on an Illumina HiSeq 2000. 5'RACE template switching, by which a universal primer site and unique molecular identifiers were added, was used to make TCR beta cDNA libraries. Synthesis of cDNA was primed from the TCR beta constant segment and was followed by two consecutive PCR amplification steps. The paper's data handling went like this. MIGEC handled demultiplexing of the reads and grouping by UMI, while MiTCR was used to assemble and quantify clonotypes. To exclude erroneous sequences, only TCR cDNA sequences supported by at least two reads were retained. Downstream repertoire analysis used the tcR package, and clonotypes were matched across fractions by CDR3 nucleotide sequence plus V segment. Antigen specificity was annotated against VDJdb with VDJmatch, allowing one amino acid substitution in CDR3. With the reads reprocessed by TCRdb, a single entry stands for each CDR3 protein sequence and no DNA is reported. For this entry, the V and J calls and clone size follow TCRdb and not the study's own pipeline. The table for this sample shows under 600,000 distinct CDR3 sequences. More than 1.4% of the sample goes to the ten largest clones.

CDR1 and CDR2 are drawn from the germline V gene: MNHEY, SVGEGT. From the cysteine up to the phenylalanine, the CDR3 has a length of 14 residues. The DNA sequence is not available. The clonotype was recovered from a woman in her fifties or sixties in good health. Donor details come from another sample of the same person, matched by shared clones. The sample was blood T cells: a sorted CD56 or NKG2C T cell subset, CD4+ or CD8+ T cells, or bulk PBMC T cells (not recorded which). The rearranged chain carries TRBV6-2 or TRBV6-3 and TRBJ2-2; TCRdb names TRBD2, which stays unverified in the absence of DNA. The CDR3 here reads CASILAGVSGELFF.